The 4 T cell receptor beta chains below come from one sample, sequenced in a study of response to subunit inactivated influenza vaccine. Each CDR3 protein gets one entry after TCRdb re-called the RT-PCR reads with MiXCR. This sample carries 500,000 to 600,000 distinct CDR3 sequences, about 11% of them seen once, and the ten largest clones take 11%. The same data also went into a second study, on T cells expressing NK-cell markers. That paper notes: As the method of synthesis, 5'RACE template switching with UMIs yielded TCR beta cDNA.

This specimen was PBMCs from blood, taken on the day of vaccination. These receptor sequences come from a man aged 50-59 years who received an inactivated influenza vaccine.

The CDR3 nucleotides are TGTGCCAGCAGTTTTATTGGCGGGGAGACCCAGTACTTC. Its translation: CASSFIGGETQYF. This chain uses TRBV27 with TRBJ2-5; perhaps TRBD2 as D (5 bases). Germline V lookup: CDR1 MNHEY, CDR2 SMNVEV (reference sequence). Trimming removed 3 bases from V and 5 bases from J, with 10 bases in between. This CDR3 contains 13 residues.

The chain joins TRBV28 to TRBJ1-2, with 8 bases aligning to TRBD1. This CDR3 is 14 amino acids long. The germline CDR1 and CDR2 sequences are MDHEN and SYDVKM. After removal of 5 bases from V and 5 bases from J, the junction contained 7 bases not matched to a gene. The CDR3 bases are TGTGCCAGCAGTCACGACAGGGGTCGGTATGGCTACACCTTC. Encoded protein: CASSHDRGRYGYTF.

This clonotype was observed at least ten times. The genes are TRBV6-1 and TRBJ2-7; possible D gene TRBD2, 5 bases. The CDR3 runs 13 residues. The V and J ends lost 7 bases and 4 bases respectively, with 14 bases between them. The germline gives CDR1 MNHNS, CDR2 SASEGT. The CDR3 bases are TGTGCCAGCACCTCCGGAGGAGAGTACGAGCAGTACTTC. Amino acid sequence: CASTSGGEYEQYF.

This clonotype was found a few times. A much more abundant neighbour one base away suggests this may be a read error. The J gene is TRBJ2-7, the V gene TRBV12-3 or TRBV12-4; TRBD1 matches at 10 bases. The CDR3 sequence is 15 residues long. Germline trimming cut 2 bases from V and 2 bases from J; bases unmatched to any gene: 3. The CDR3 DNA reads TGTGCCAGCAGTTTATTTGGGACAGGGGCCTACGAGCAGTACTTC. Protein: CASSLFGTGAYEQYF.